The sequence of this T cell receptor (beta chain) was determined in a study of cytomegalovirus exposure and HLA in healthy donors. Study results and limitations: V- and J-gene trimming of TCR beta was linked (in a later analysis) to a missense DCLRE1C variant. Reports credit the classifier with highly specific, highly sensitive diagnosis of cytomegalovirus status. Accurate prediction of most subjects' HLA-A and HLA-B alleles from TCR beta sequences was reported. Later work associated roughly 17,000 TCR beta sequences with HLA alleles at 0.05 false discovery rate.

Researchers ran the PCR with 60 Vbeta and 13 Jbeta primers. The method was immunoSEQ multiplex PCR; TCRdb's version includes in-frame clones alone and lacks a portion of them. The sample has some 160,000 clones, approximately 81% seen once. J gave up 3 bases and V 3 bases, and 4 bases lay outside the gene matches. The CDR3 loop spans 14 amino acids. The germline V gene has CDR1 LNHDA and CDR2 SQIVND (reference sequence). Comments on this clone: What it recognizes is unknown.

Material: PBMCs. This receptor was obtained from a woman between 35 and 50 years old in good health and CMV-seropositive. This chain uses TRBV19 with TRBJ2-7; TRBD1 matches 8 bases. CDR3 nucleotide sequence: TGTGCCAGTAGTATTGCAGGGGGCCTCTACGAGCAGTACTTC. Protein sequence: CASSIAGGLYEQYF.